The 22 T cell receptor beta chains reported below all come from one sample, sequenced in a study of early T cells in non-severe SARS-CoV-2 infection. From the 5' RACE reads, TCRdb called clonotypes with MiXCR, one entry per CDR3 protein. There are roughly 97,000 distinct CDR3 sequences in the sample; approximately 10% occur only once, and approximately 4.7% lies in the top ten. Sequenced material: whole blood, taken at baseline. The receptors derive from an adult who was a healthcare worker with PCR-confirmed SARS-CoV-2 infection or an uninfected control (not recorded which).

The chain is built from TRBV18 and TRBJ1-1; no clear D gene. Germline assignment: CDR1 KGHSH and CDR2 LQKENI. The CDR3 loop spans 14 amino acids. The V and J ends lost 1 base and 1 base respectively, with 7 bases between them. CDR3 in amino acids: CASSPRPQNTEAFF. DNA for the CDR3: TGTGCCAGCTCACCACGGCCCCAGAACACTGAAGCTTTCTTT.

The rearrangement joins TRBV14 to TRBJ1-1; no definite D call. The V end lost 4 bases, the J end lost 5 bases, and 11 bases lay between the germline ends. The CDR3 totals 13 residues. Germline V lookup: CDR1 SGHDN, CDR2 FVKESK. The CDR3 DNA reads as TGTGCCAGCAGCCTATTAGAGATGACTGAAGCTTTCTTT. Protein sequence: CASSLLEMTEAFF.

This clonotype occurred many times. J is TRBJ2-1 and V is TRBV3-1, with 12 bases fitting TRBD2. The CDR3 has 15 amino acids. The ends lost 5 bases at V and 6 bases at J; junction bases unmatched: 5. Germline lookup yields CDR1 LGHDT and CDR2 YNNKEL (reference sequence). The CDR3 coding sequence is TGTGCCAGCAGCGCTCGACTAGCGGGGGTCAATGAGCAGTTCTTC. Its translation: CASSARLAGVNEQFF.

This clonotype showed up just a few times. J is TRBJ2-1 and V is TRBV29-1; 9 positions match TRBD1. The J segment lost 6 bases and the V segment lost 8 bases, leaving 11 bases of the junction unmatched. The CDR3 has 14 residues. Per germline, CDR1 SQVTM and CDR2 ANQGSEA. The DNA for the CDR3 is TGCAGCCTCCTCCCGGGACAGGGAGGCAATGAGCAGTTCTTC. Amino acids: CSLLPGQGGNEQFF.

This sequence joins TRBV7-2 and TRBJ1-3; D is perhaps TRBD1 (6 bases). This CDR3 spans 17 amino acids. CDR1 is SGHTA, CDR2 FQGNSA, per germline. V lost 2 bases, J lost 0 bases, and 14 bases lay in between. The CDR3 reads CASSLLAGAYSGNTIYF. The CDR3 DNA is TGTGCCAGCAGCTTACTGGCAGGGGCATACTCTGGAAACACCATATATTTT.

This clonotype has more than one count but fewer than ten. V usage is TRBV12-3 or TRBV12-4 and J usage is TRBJ2-7, with 11 bases aligning to TRBD2. This CDR3 has 16 residues. V lost 7 bases and J lost 6; bases outside the gene matches: 14. CDR3 sequence (DNA): TGTGCCAGCACCCTCACTAGCGGGAGTGTTGGGGGCGAGCAGTACTTC. Translating gives CASTLTSGSVGGEQYF.

This clonotype was observed many times. The rearrangement uses TRBV20-1 and TRBJ2-7, with 13 bases lining up with TRBD2. Germline-derived CDR1 and CDR2 are DFQATT and SNEGSKA (reference sequence). V was pared by 4 bases and J by 4 bases, with 4 bases of the junction left unmatched. This CDR3 spans 14 amino acids. The CDR3 region has the DNA TGCAGTGCTAATGGACTAGCGGGAGAGTACGAGCAGTACTTC. Its protein is CSANGLAGEYEQYF.

This clonotype was seen more than once but under ten times. The chain uses TRBV6-6 and TRBJ2-4; a possible D gene is TRBD1 (6 bases). The CDR3 runs to 12 residues. The germline CDR1 and CDR2 sequences are MNHNY and SVGAGI (reference sequence). The germline V and J ends were trimmed by 0 bases and 14 bases, with 11 bases remaining between them. CDR3 DNA sequence: TGTGCCAGCAGTTACTCAGCCCGGGACAAGTACTTC. As protein: CASSYSARDKYF.

This clonotype has a handful of counts. V and J are TRBV19 and TRBJ1-5; D is unresolved. CDR3 length: 12 amino acids. The germline V gene has CDR1 LNHDA and CDR2 SQIVND (reference sequence). V was clipped by 10 bases and J by 3 bases, with 10 bases between them. The CDR3, as DNA: TGTGCCACCGGGCCCTACAATCAGCCCCAGCATTTT. Residues: CATGPYNQPQHF.

This clonotype appeared a few times. This sequence joins TRBV2 and TRBJ2-3; no reliable D call. The CDR3 is 16 residues long. V shed 10 bases and J shed 0 bases, with 20 bases lying between them. The germline gives CDR1 SNHLY, CDR2 FYNNEI. CDR3 loop: CATYLRPSLSTDTQYF. The CDR3 DNA reads TGTGCCACCTACCTTCGTCCCTCTCTAAGCACAGATACGCAGTATTTT.

V is TRBV5-5 and J is TRBJ1-1, with D perhaps TRBD1 (5 bases). Germline CDR1 reads SGHKS; CDR2 reads YYEKEE (reference sequence). Deletions cut 8 bases from V and 0 bases from J, with 8 bases between. The CDR3 has 12 amino acids. In DNA, the CDR3 is TGTGCCAGTGACAGCATGAACACTGAAGCTTTCTTT. Amino acid sequence: CASDSMNTEAFF.

This clonotype was seen ten or more times. The DNA of the CDR3 is TGTGCCAGCAGCTTCAACTATAATTCACCCCTCCACTTT. It codes for CASSFNYNSPLHF. This sequence joins TRBV11-3 and TRBJ1-6, with D unclear. There are 13 residues in the CDR3. Per germline, CDR1 SGHNT and CDR2 YENEEA. V lost 3 bases and J 3 bases, leaving 3 bases between the germline ends.

The chain links TRBV29-1 to TRBJ2-1; a weak D match, TRBD2 (6 bases). The CDR3 is 13 residues long. V was trimmed by 6 bases and J by 6 bases, leaving 15 bases between them. Germline CDR1 and CDR2: SQVTM and ANQGSEA. The CDR3 protein is CSVLGGAGNEQFF. The CDR3 coding sequence is TGCAGCGTGCTAGGAGGGGCGGGCAATGAGCAGTTCTTC.

The V call is TRBV20-1, the J call TRBJ2-1, with 12 bases matching TRBD2. The CDR3 sequence is 15 residues long. V was pared by 3 bases and J by 7 bases, with 7 bases of the junction left unmatched. Germline assignment: CDR1 DFQATT and CDR2 SNEGSKA (reference sequence). Here the CDR3 reads CSASATSGRANEQFF. CDR3 nucleotides: TGCAGTGCTAGCGCGACTAGCGGGAGAGCGAATGAGCAGTTCTTC.

This clonotype has more than one count but fewer than ten. The chain links TRBV20-1 to TRBJ2-3; 14 bases are a match to TRBD2. There are 16 residues in the CDR3. V lost 0 bases to trimming and J lost 4 bases; unmatched junction nucleotides: 3. The germline V gene has CDR1 DFQATT and CDR2 SNEGSKA (reference sequence). The CDR3, as DNA: TGCAGTGCTAGAGAGGGACTAGCGGGAGTCGCAGATACGCAGTATTTT. Translated, it gives CSAREGLAGVADTQYF.

A remark on this clonotype: This clone may be a read error of a much larger clone one base away. The chain is built from TRBV7-9 and TRBJ2-7; no clear D. The CDR3 contains 12 residues. Germline V gives CDR1 SEHNR, CDR2 FQNEAQ (reference sequence). The CDR3 sequence is CARSLGTYEQYF. CDR3 bases: TGTGCCAGAAGCTTAGGTACCTACGAGCAGTACTTC. The full variable domain, its missing parts supplied by reference TRBV7-9 and TRBJ2-7, is DTGVSQNPRHKITKRGQNVTFRCDPISEHNRLYWYRQTLGQGPEFLTYFQNEAQLEKSRLLSDRFSAERPKGSFSTLEIQRTEQGDSAMYLCARSLGTYEQYFGPGTRLTVT.

This clonotype was picked up many times. This chain connects TRBV7-2 to TRBJ2-7, with no clear D. The CDR3 consists of 13 residues. The germline V gene encodes CDR1 SGHTA and CDR2 FQGNSA. Trimming stripped 2 bases from V and 2 bases from J, with 7 bases between. The DNA of the CDR3 is TGTGCCAGCAGCTTACCGGAGACCTACGAGCAGTACTTC. Translated: CASSLPETYEQYF.

V is TRBV7-9 and J is TRBJ1-1; no clear D. Between the trimmed V and J ends, which lost 1 base and 2 bases, there was a span of 11 bases. From germline, CDR1 is SEHNR and CDR2 FQNEAQ (reference sequence). The CDR3 has 15 residues. CDR3 sequence: CASSLGTAPNTEAFF. In DNA, the CDR3 is TGTGCCAGCAGCTTAGGCACGGCGCCTAACACTGAAGCTTTCTTT.

A note on this clonotype: Compared with germline, one end of the junction differs, possibly owing to a read error. This rearrangement joins TRBV7-3 to TRBJ2-3; 7 positions agree with TRBD1. CDR1 and CDR2 (germline): SGHTA, FQGTGA. CDR3 length: 15 amino acids. CDR3 sequence: CASSLTGTDTDTQYF. CDR3 nucleotide sequence: TGTGCCAGCAGCCTAACCGGGACAGACACAGATACGCAGTATTTT.

This clonotype was counted ten times or more. The rearrangement links TRBV7-9 to TRBJ2-3; 10 nucleotides align to TRBD2. The CDR3 contains 15 residues. CDR1 and CDR2 from the germline V gene are SEHNR and FQNEAQ (reference sequence). The V and J ends lost 5 bases and 8 bases, in that order; junction bases with no gene match: 10. The chain's CDR3 is CASSRLAGGQGTQYF. The CDR3 DNA is TGTGCCAGCAGCCGACTAGCGGGTGGCCAAGGTACGCAGTATTTT.

The J gene is TRBJ1-2, the V gene TRBV4-3; D may be TRBD1 (5 bases). This CDR3 is built from 18 residues. V dropped 1 base and J dropped 0 bases, with 18 bases sitting between them. The germline gives CDR1 LGHNA, CDR2 YSLEER. The CDR3 protein is CASSQVPGAPGPNYGYTF. The CDR3 DNA is TGCGCCAGCAGCCAAGTCCCCGGGGCCCCAGGTCCTAACTATGGCTACACCTTC.

The chain joins TRBV2 to TRBJ2-3; D is ambiguous. The CDR3 length is 14 residues. Per the germline V gene, CDR1 is SNHLY and CDR2 is FYNNEI. Trimming stripped 1 base from V and 0 bases from J, with 5 bases between. CDR3 sequence: CASSEDVSTDTQYF. Written as DNA, the CDR3 is TGTGCCAGCAGTGAAGACGTAAGCACAGATACGCAGTATTTT.